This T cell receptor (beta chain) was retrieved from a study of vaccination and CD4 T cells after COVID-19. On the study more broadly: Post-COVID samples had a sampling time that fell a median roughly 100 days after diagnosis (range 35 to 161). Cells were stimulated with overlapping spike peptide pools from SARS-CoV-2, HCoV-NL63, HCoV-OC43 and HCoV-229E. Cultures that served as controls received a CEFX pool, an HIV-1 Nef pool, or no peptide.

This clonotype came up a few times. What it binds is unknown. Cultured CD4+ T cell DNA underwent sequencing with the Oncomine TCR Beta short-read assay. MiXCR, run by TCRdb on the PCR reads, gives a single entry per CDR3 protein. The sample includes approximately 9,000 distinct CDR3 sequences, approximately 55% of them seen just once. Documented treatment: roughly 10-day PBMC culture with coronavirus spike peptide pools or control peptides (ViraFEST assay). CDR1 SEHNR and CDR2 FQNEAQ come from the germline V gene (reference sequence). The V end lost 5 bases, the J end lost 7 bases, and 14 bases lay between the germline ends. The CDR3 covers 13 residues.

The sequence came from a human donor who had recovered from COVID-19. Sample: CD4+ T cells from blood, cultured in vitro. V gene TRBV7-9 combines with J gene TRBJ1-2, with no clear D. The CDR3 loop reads CASSEVRVSGYTF. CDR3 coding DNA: TGTGCCAGCAGCGAGGTGCGGGTTAGTGGCTACACCTTC. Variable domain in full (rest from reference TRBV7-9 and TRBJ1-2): DTGVSQNPRHKITKRGQNVTFRCDPISEHNRLYWYRQTLGQGPEFLTYFQNEAQLEKSRLLSDRFSAERPKGSFSTLEIQRTEQGDSAMYLCASSEVRVSGYTFGSGTRLTVV.